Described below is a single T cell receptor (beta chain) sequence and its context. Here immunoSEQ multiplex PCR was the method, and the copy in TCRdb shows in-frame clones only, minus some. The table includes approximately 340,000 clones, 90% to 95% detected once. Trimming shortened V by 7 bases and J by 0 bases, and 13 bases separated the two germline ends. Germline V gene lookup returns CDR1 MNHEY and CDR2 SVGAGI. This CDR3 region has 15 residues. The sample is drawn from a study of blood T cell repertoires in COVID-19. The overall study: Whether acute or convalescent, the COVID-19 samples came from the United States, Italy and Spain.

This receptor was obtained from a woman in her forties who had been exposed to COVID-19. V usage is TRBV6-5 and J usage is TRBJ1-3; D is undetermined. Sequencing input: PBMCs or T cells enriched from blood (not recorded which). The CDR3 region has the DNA TGTGCCAGCAAGGTGGGAGACTACTCTGGAAACACCATATATTTT. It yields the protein CASKVGDYSGNTIYF.